The T cell receptor (beta chain) under discussion was sequenced for a study of blood T cell repertoires in COVID-19. Study details: PBMCs, B-cell-depleted T cells, or T cells were the source of the cDNA or gDNA that made up the material.

CDR1 is SGHKS and CDR2 is YYEKEE in the germline V gene (reference sequence). There are 16 residues in the CDR3. The V segment lost 0 bases and the J segment 5 bases; nucleotides outside the gene matches: 10. Original processing methods: Estimated nucleated cell counts came from reference gene primer amplification. The protocol was immunoSEQ multiplex PCR, while the TCRdb copy is restricted to in-frame clones and leaves out a portion. The DNA gave D and trimming, while V, J and clone size come from that table. The sample contains over 250,000 clones, roughly 92% of which appear only once. This chain uses TRBV5-5 with TRBJ1-2; 7 positions match TRBD1. The clonotype comes from a woman aged 30 to 39 with COVID-19, enrolled during active disease. Sequenced material: peripheral blood. This CDR3 is CASSLVRQGKDYGYTF. In nucleotides, the CDR3 is TGTGCCAGCAGCTTGGTCCGACAGGGAAAGGATTATGGCTACACCTTC.